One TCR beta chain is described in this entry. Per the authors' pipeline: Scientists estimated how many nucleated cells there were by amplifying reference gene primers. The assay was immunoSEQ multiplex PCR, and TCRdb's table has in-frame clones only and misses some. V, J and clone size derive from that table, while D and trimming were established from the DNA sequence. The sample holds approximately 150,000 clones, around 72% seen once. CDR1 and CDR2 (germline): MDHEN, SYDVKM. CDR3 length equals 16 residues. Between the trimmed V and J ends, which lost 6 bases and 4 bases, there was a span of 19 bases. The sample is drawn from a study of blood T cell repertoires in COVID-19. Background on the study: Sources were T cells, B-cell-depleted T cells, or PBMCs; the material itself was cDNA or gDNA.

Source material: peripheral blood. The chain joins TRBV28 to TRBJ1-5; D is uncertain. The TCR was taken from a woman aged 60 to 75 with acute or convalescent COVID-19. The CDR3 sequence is CASSPRPPAGNQPQHF. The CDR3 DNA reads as TGTGCCAGCAGCCCGAGGCCCCCAGCGGGTAATCAGCCCCAGCATTTT.